This T cell receptor (beta chain) was observed in a study of blood T cell repertoires in COVID-19. Overall study context: COVID-19 samples collected from the United States, Italy and Spain covered acute and convalescent phases. Sources were T cells, B-cell-depleted T cells, or PBMCs; the material itself was cDNA or gDNA.

This clone was observed a handful of times. Under the authors' procedure: Quantification of nucleated cells was approximated via reference gene primer amplification. Using immunoSEQ multiplex PCR, the repertoire was profiled, and TCRdb retains in-frame clones only, with some absent. V and J calls and clone size come straight from that table; D and trimming were deduced from the DNA. Among 250,000 to 350,000 clones listed, around 88% were seen once. This CDR3 has 15 amino acids. After removal of 0 bases from V and 4 bases from J, the junction contained 3 bases not matched to a gene. Germline CDR1 SGDLS, CDR2 YYNGEE.

The sequenced sample consisted of peripheral blood. The chain links TRBV9 to TRBJ1-4; 7 bases are a match to TRBD1. The sequence was collected from a woman between 45 and 65 years old with acute or convalescent COVID-19. The CDR3 bases are TGTGCCAGCAGCGTAGAAGGGGGCATTAATGAAAAACTGTTTTTT. This codes for CASSVEGGINEKLFF.